Shown below are 14 T cell receptor beta chains from a single sample sequenced in a study of T cell repertoires in cytomegalovirus infection. TCRdb re-analysed the reads in MiXCR, keeping a single row per CDR3 protein. The data hold approximately 730,000 distinct CDR3 sequences, with around 32% observed a single time. Their target antigens are unknown. Sequencing was performed on cultured PBMCs, taken from culture after CMV antigen stimulation. All receptors derive from a human donor in good health (CMV status not recorded). Some clones in this sample may be carry-over from other donors' samples.

The chain has TRBV6-2 or TRBV6-3 and TRBJ2-7; D gene uncertain. Germline V gene sequence: CDR1 MNHEY, CDR2 SVGEGT. V was trimmed by 6 bases and J by 6 bases, leaving 15 bases between them. This CDR3 has 13 residues. CDR3 loop: CASRPPTSREQYF. The CDR3 nucleotides are TGTGCCAGCAGGCCACCTACATCACGCGAGCAGTACTTC.

This clonotype has more than one count but fewer than ten. This chain joins TRBV6-5 and TRBJ1-4; TRBD1 might be the D (5 bases). This CDR3 has 14 amino acids. Germline V gene sequence: CDR1 MNHEY, CDR2 SVGAGI. Trimming took 5 bases from V and 8 from J, leaving 15 bases between them. The DNA for the CDR3 is TGTGCCAGCAGTCGTGGGGCATCCGAGGAAAAACTGTTTTTT. Translating gives CASSRGASEEKLFF.

The gene calls are TRBV6-1 and TRBJ1-1, with a tentative D call TRBD1 (6 bases). V gave up 6 bases and J gave up 4 bases, with 15 bases separating them. The CDR3 extends over 14 amino acids. Germline assignment: CDR1 MNHNS and CDR2 SASEGT. CDR3 sequence: CASRQRDTGTEAFF. The CDR3 bases are TGTGCCAGCAGACAACGGGACACAGGCACTGAAGCTTTCTTT.

This sequence joins TRBV7-6 and TRBJ1-1; tentative D call: TRBD1 (5 bases). Deletions cut 1 base from V and 7 bases from J, with 10 bases between. Germline V gene sequence: CDR1 SGHVS, CDR2 FNYEAQ. This CDR3 region has 13 residues. In DNA, the CDR3 is TGTGCCAGCAGCTTAGACGGGGCCTATGAAGCTTTCTTT. Residues: CASSLDGAYEAFF.

The CDR3 protein is CASKEDRVWGPQHF. As DNA, the CDR3 is TGTGCCAGCAAGGAGGACAGGGTCTGGGGGCCCCAGCATTTT. The V and J genes are TRBV6-1 and TRBJ1-5, with 8 nucleotides matching TRBD1. Germline trimming cut 7 bases from V and 9 bases from J; bases unmatched to any gene: 11. CDR3 length equals 14 residues. Germline V gene data show CDR1 as MNHNS and CDR2 as SASEGT.

This clonotype was detected only a few times. V is TRBV19 and J is TRBJ2-2; no firm D call. V was trimmed by 10 bases and J by 2 bases, leaving 5 bases between them. The germline V gene encodes CDR1 LNHDA and CDR2 SQIVND (reference sequence). The CDR3 spans 11 residues. CDR3 DNA: TGTGCCACCCAAAACACCGGGGAGCTGTTTTTT. Amino acids: CATQNTGELFF.

The rearrangement joins TRBV10-3 to TRBJ2-1; 11 nucleotides line up with TRBD1. Per germline, CDR1 ENHRY and CDR2 SYGVKD. This CDR3 has 13 residues. Unmatched junction bases numbered 2, after V lost 4 bases and J lost 9 bases. The CDR3 DNA sequence: TGTGCCATCAGTGGGGGACAGGGGGTTGAGCAGTTCTTC. Residues: CAISGGQGVEQFF.

Only a few counts were recorded for this clonotype. The chain is built from TRBV5-1 and TRBJ2-7; a possible D gene is TRBD2 (6 bases). The CDR3 is 16 amino acids. V was cut by 0 bases and J by 6 bases, with 19 bases left in between. CDR1 and CDR2 (germline): SGHRS, YFSETQ. This CDR3 reads CASSLEGLPFEGEQYF. The CDR3 coding sequence is TGCGCCAGCAGCTTGGAAGGACTACCTTTTGAAGGCGAGCAGTACTTC.

V is TRBV4-1 and J is TRBJ2-1; unclear D gene. This CDR3 region has 11 residues. Trimming cost V 3 bases and J 8 bases, with 5 bases left between them. Germline assignment: CDR1 MGHRA and CDR2 YSYEKL. CDR3 amino acids: CASSHSYEQFF. The CDR3 coding sequence is TGCGCCAGCAGCCATTCTTATGAGCAGTTCTTC.

The rearrangement joins TRBV6-6 to TRBJ2-2; 7 nucleotides match TRBD2. This CDR3 is built from 15 residues. Germline lookup yields CDR1 MNHNY and CDR2 SVGAGI (reference sequence). J was trimmed by 1 base and V by 6 bases; bases with no gene match: 5. The CDR3 region has the DNA TGTGCCAGCAGGGGGGGGGGGAGGAACACCGGGGAGCTGTTTTTT. This gives the protein CASRGGGRNTGELFF.

CDR3 in amino acids: CAIRGGGNQPQHF. In DNA form, the CDR3 reads TGTGCCATCAGGGGGGGTGGCAATCAGCCCCAGCATTTT. The chain combines TRBV10-3 with TRBJ1-5; tentatively, D is TRBD1 (5 bases). The germline V gene has CDR1 ENHRY and CDR2 SYGVKD. The CDR3 length is 13 residues. V lost 6 bases and J lost 2, with 8 bases in between.

This clonotype is a singleton in its sample. The genes are TRBV12-3 or TRBV12-4 and TRBJ2-5; TRBD2 might be the D (6 bases). V dropped 5 bases and J dropped 3 bases, with 10 bases sitting between them. CDR3 length: 13 residues. CDR3 sequence: CASSSGRKETQYF. DNA of the CDR3: TGTGCCAGCAGTAGCGGGCGTAAAGAGACCCAGTACTTC.

The chain combines TRBV20-1 with TRBJ2-3; the D gene is possibly TRBD1 (6 bases). CDR1 is DFQATT and CDR2 is SNEGSKA in the germline V gene (reference sequence). V lost 3 bases and J lost 6, with 22 bases in between. This CDR3 is built from 16 residues. CDR3 sequence (DNA): TGCAGTGCTAGTCGACGCCAGGGGAGCGGCGGGGATACGCAGTATTTT. Translation gives CSASRRQGSGGDTQYF.

Many counts were recorded for this clonotype. V usage is TRBV7-2 and J usage is TRBJ2-1; weak D call: TRBD2 (6 bases). V was pared by 6 bases and J by 6 bases, with 18 bases between. Germline V gene lookup returns CDR1 SGHTA and CDR2 FQGNSA. The CDR3 has 15 residues. The CDR3 loop is CASSSQNLGGNEQFF. For the CDR3, the DNA is TGTGCCAGCAGTTCACAAAATCTCGGGGGCAATGAGCAGTTCTTC.